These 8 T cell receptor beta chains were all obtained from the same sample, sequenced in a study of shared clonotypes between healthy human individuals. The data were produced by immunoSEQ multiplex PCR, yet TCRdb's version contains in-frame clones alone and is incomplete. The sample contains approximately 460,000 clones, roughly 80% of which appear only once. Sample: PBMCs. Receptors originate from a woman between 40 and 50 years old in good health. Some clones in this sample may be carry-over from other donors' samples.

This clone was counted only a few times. The CDR3 DNA follows: TGTGCCAGCAGCCAAGGGACGGGGAATCAGCCCCAGCATTTT. Encoded protein: CASSQGTGNQPQHF. This chain links TRBV11-2 with TRBJ1-5, with a tentative D call TRBD1 (5 bases). The V and J ends lost 5 bases and 4 bases respectively, with 12 bases between them. The CDR3 loop spans 14 amino acids. Germline-derived CDR1 and CDR2 are SGHAT and FQNNGV.

CDR3 loop: CAISVAGGQETQYF. CDR3 in DNA: TGTGCCATCAGTGTGGCAGGGGGTCAAGAGACCCAGTACTTC. The chain has TRBV10-3 and TRBJ2-5; 7 positions agree with TRBD1. The ends lost 4 bases at V and 2 bases at J; junction bases unmatched: 4. The CDR3 runs to 14 residues. CDR1 is ENHRY and CDR2 is SYGVKD in the germline V gene.

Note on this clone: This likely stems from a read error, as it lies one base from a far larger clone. The DNA of the CDR3 is TGTGCCAGCAGCTTCTCACAGGGCTATGGCTACACCTTC. Amino acid sequence: CASSFSQGYGYTF. J is TRBJ1-2 and V is TRBV5-6; weak D call: TRBD1 (6 bases). V was shortened by 2 bases and J by 4 bases, with 9 bases between the two germline ends. This CDR3 has 13 residues. Germline CDR1 and CDR2: SGHDT and YYEEEE.

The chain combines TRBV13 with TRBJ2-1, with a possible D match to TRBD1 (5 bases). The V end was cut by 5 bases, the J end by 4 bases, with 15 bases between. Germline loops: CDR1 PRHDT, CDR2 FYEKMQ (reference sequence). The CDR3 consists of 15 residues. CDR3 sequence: CASSPQGWEYNEQFF. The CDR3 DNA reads TGTGCCAGCAGCCCTCAGGGTTGGGAATACAATGAGCAGTTCTTC.

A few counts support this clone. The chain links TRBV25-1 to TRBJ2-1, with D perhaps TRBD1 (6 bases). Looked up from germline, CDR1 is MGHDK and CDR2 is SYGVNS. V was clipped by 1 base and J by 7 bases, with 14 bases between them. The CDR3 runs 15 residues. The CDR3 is CASSESEPGTNEQFF. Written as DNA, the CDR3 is TGTGCCAGCAGTGAATCTGAGCCCGGGACAAATGAGCAGTTCTTC. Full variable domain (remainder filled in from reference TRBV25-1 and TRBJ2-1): EADIYQTPRYLVIGTGKKITLECSQTMGHDKMYWYQQDPGMELHLIHYSYGVNSTEKGDLSSESTVSRIRTEHFPLTLESARPSHTSQYLCASSESEPGTNEQFFGPGTRLTVL.

Here the CDR3 reads CASSEQEEGYEQYF. CDR3 coding DNA: TGTGCCAGCAGTGAACAAGAGGAGGGCTACGAGCAGTACTTC. The rearrangement joins TRBV6-1 to TRBJ2-5; TRBD2 is a possible D gene (6 bases). The J call may be incorrect, as the DNA end agrees better with TRBJ2-7. Germline loops: CDR1 MNHNS, CDR2 SASEGT. There are 14 residues in the CDR3.

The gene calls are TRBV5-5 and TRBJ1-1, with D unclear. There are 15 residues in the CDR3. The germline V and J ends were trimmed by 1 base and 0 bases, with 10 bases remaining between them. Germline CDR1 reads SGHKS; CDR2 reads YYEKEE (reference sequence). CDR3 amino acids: CASSLSNTMNTEAFF. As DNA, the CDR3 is TGTGCCAGCAGCTTGTCGAACACTATGAACACTGAAGCTTTCTTT.

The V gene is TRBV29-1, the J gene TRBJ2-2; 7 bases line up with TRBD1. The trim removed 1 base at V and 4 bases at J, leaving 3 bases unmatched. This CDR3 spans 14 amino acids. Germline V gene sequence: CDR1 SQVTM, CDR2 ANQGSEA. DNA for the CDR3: TGCAGCGTTGAAGTTGGGACAGCCACCGGGGAGCTGTTTTTT. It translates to CSVEVGTATGELFF.